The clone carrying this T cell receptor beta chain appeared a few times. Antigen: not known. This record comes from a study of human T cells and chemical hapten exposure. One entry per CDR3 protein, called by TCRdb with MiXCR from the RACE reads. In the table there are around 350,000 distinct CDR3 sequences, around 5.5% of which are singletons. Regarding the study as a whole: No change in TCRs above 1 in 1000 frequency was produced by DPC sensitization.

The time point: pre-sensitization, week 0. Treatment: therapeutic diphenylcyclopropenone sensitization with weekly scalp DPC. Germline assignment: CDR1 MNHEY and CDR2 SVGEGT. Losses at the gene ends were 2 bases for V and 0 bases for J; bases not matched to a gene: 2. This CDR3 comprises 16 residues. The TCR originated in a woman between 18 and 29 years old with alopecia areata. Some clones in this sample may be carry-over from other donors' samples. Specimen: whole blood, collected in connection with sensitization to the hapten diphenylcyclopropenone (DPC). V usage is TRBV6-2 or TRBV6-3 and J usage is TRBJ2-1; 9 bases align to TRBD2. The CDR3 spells CASSYRRGGSYNEQFF. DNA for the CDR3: TGTGCCAGCAGTTACCGGCGGGGGGGCTCCTACAATGAGCAGTTCTTC.